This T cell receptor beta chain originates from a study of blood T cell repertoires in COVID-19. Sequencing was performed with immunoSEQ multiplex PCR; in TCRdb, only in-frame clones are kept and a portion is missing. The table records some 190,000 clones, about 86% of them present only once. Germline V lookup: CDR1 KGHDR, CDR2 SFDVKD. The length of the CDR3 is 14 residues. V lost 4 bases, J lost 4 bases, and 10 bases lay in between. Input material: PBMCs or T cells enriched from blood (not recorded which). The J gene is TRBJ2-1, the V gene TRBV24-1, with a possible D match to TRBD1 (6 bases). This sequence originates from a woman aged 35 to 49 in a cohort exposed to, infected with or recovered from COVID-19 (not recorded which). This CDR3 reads CATSDTDRYNEQFF. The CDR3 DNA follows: TGTGCCACCAGTGACACCGACAGGTACAATGAGCAGTTCTTC.